The 15 T cell receptor beta chains below come from one sample, sequenced in a study of post-analysis software for immune sequencing data. Broader study findings: Comparison of patients with controls showed about 5 TRBV segments more frequent in patients, TRBV5-6, TRBV5-1 and TRBV20-1 among them.

The antigens these receptors bind are not known. Unique-molecular-identifier-tagged TCR beta cDNA libraries were used. TCRdb reprocessed the PCR reads with MiXCR, giving one entry per CDR3 protein. The repertoire holds 750,000 to 900,000 distinct CDR3 sequences, with around 45% as singletons. Sequences were obtained from blood. The receptors derive from a girl aged 5-17 years with multiple sclerosis.

A note on this clonotype: A read error may account for a junction end that differs from germline. The chain uses TRBV29-1 and TRBJ2-3, with TRBD2 identical over 12 bases. The germline gives CDR1 SQVTM, CDR2 ANQGSEA. This CDR3 has 14 amino acids. CDR3 sequence reads: CGVGLAGGTDTQYF. The CDR3 DNA reads TGCGGCGTTGGTCTAGCGGGAGGGACAGATACGCAGTATTTT.

The chain uses TRBV3-1 and TRBJ2-1; tentative D call: TRBD2 (6 bases). There are 13 residues in the CDR3. Per the germline V gene, CDR1 is LGHDT and CDR2 is YNNKEL (reference sequence). V was trimmed by 6 bases and J by 11 bases, leaving 17 bases between them. CDR3 in amino acids: CASRATRGGQQFF. The CDR3 DNA follows: TGTGCCAGCAGGGCGACTAGAGGTGGGCAGCAGTTCTTC.

V and J are TRBV4-1 and TRBJ1-5; D is ambiguous. The V and J ends lost 8 bases and 6 bases respectively, with 11 bases between them. CDR3 length: 12 residues. CDR1 is MGHRA and CDR2 is YSYEKL in the germline V gene. For the CDR3, the DNA is TGCGCCAGCTGGGCGGGGTTTCAGCCCCAGCATTTT. Translated: CASWAGFQPQHF.

This chain joins TRBV29-1 and TRBJ2-1; 9 nucleotides match TRBD1. Germline V gene data show CDR1 as SQVTM and CDR2 as ANQGSEA. Unmatched junction bases numbered 11, after V lost 7 bases and J lost 4 bases. The CDR3 contains 15 residues. CDR3 in amino acids: CSAPVRDRAYNEQFF. The CDR3, as DNA: TGCAGCGCCCCCGTCCGGGACAGGGCTTACAATGAGCAGTTCTTC.

This clonotype came up many times. The rearrangement uses TRBV29-1 and TRBJ2-7; TRBD1 aligns across 7 bases. V lost 5 bases and J lost 2; bases outside the gene matches: 9. The CDR3 extends over 14 amino acids. Germline CDR1 SQVTM, CDR2 ANQGSEA. Here the CDR3 reads CSVLFGTVAYEQYF. The CDR3 nucleotides are TGCAGCGTTCTTTTCGGGACAGTCGCCTACGAGCAGTACTTC.

The CDR3 DNA sequence: TGCAGTGCTAGCTCCCCGCTATTGGGAGTTGGGCGGTACGAGCAGTACTTC. Translation gives CSASSPLLGVGRYEQYF. The chain carries TRBV20-1 and TRBJ2-7; weak D call: TRBD2 (5 bases). The V and J ends lost 3 bases and 4 bases respectively, with 25 bases between them. The CDR3 sequence is 17 residues long. Germline-derived CDR1 and CDR2 are DFQATT and SNEGSKA (reference sequence).

The chain employs TRBV7-8 and TRBJ2-3; 8 bases agree with TRBD2. This CDR3 region has 21 residues. J gave up 3 bases and V 1 base, and 21 bases lay outside the gene matches. Germline V gene data show CDR1 as SGHVS and CDR2 as FQNEAQ. CDR3 region: CASSLVPPGGGSGRGTDTQYF. The DNA for the CDR3 is TGTGCCAGCAGCTTAGTCCCCCCTGGCGGAGGGAGCGGGAGAGGGACAGATACGCAGTATTTT.

This clonotype has a handful of counts. The chain joins TRBV29-1 to TRBJ2-7; 9 nucleotides align to TRBD1. CDR1 and CDR2 from the germline V gene are SQVTM and ANQGSEA. CDR3 length: 13 residues. The trim removed 7 bases at V and 1 base at J, leaving 5 bases unmatched. The CDR3, as DNA: TGCAGCGGTCGGGACAGGGCATCCTACGAGCAGTACTTC. Translation gives CSGRDRASYEQYF.

This clonotype was observed a handful of times. V gene TRBV12-3 or TRBV12-4 combines with J gene TRBJ1-2, with D perhaps TRBD1 (5 bases). V gave up 7 bases and J gave up 6 bases, with 18 bases separating them. The CDR3 is made up of 14 amino acids. The CDR3 is CASIRPGAANGYTF. The CDR3 region has the DNA TGTGCCAGCATTAGACCTGGGGCAGCCAATGGCTACACCTTC.

V usage is TRBV12-3 or TRBV12-4 and J usage is TRBJ2-1; D is unresolved. The CDR3 runs 15 residues. Between the trimmed V and J ends, which lost 3 bases and 2 bases, there was a span of 11 bases. The CDR3 sequence: CASSLLTNPYNEQFF. The CDR3 nucleotides are TGTGCCAGCAGTTTGTTGACCAATCCCTACAATGAGCAGTTCTTC.

V and J are TRBV19 and TRBJ1-5; no firm D call. The ends were cut back, 7 bases at V and 3 bases at J, with 16 bases in the middle. Germline assignment: CDR1 LNHDA and CDR2 SQIVND (reference sequence). The CDR3 is made up of 15 amino acids. The DNA for the CDR3 is TGTGCCAGTACCCCGGTGGGGTTGAACAATCAGCCCCAGCATTTT. Its translation is CASTPVGLNNQPQHF.

The chain recombines TRBV10-3 with TRBJ2-5; 11 bases fit TRBD2. J gave up 2 bases and V 5 bases, and 7 bases lay outside the gene matches. The germline CDR1 and CDR2 sequences are ENHRY and SYGVKD. The CDR3 length is 16 residues. The CDR3 protein is CAISSGTSGTQETQYF. The DNA of the CDR3 is TGTGCCATCAGTTCCGGGACTAGCGGCACTCAAGAGACCCAGTACTTC.

This clonotype was recorded a few times. This rearrangement joins TRBV14 to TRBJ2-1, with 10 positions matching TRBD2. Trimming took 3 bases from V and 2 from J; bases not matched to a gene: 7. Germline assignment: CDR1 SGHDN and CDR2 FVKESK. The CDR3 totals 17 residues. The CDR3 loop is CASSHVSGRRTYNEQFF. The CDR3 DNA sequence: TGTGCCAGCAGCCATGTTAGCGGGAGGCGGACCTACAATGAGCAGTTCTTC.

This clonotype has ten or more counts. CDR3 amino acids: CSATTSGSWDTQYF. Written as DNA, the CDR3 is TGCAGTGCCACGACTAGCGGGAGTTGGGATACGCAGTATTTT. The chain employs TRBV20-1 and TRBJ2-3; 12 nucleotides line up with TRBD2. The CDR3 contains 14 residues. CDR1 DFQATT and CDR2 SNEGSKA come from the germline V gene (reference sequence). The V gene end was trimmed by 6 bases and the J gene end by 6 bases; junction bases not matched to a gene: 7.

The CDR3 nucleotides read TGTGCCAGCAGTGAATTTATGGGATCTCCGTCCAAAAACATTCAGTACTTC. The encoded protein is CASSEFMGSPSKNIQYF. V and J are TRBV2 and TRBJ2-4; D gene ambiguous. Germline V gene sequence: CDR1 SNHLY, CDR2 FYNNEI. Trimming pared 2 bases from V and 2 bases from J, leaving 16 bases between. CDR3 size: 17 residues.